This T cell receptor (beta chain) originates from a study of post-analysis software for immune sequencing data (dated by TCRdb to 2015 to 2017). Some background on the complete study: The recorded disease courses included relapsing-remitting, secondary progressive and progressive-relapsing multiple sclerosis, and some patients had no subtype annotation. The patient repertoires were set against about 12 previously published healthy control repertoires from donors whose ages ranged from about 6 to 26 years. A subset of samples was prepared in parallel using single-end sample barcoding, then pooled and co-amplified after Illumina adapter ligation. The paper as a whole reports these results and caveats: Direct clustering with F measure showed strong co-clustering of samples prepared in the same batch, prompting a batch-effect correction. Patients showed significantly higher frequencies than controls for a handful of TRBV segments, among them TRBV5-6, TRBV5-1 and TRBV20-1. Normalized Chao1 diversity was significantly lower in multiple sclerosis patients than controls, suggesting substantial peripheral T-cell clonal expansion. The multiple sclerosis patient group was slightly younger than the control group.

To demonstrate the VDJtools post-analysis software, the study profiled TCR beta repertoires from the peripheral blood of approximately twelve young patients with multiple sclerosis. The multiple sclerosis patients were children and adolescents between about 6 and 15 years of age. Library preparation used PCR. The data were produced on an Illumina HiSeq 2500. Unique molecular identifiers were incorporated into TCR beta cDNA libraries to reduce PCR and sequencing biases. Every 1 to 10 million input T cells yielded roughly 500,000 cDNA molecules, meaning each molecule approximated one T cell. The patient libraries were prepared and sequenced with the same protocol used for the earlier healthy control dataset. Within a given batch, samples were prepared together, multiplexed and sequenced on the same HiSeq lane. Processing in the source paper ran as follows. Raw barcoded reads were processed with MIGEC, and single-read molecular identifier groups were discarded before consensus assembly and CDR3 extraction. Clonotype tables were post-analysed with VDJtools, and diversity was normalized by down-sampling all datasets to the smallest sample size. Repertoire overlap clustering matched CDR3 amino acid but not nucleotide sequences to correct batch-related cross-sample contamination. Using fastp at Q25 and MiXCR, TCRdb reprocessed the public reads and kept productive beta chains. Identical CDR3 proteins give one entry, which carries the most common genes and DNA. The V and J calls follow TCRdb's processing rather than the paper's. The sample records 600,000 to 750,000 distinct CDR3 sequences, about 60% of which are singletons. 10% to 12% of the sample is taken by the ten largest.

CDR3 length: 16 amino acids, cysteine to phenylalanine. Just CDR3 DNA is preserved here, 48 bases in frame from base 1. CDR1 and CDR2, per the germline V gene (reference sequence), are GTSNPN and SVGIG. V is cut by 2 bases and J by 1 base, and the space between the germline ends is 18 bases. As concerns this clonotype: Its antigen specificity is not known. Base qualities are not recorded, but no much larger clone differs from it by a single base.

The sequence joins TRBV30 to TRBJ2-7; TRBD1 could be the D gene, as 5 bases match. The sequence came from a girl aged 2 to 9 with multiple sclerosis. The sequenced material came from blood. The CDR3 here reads CAWSRAGWSSSYEQYF. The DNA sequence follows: TGTGCCTGGAGTAGGGCAGGGTGGAGCTCGTCCTACGAGCAGTACTTC.